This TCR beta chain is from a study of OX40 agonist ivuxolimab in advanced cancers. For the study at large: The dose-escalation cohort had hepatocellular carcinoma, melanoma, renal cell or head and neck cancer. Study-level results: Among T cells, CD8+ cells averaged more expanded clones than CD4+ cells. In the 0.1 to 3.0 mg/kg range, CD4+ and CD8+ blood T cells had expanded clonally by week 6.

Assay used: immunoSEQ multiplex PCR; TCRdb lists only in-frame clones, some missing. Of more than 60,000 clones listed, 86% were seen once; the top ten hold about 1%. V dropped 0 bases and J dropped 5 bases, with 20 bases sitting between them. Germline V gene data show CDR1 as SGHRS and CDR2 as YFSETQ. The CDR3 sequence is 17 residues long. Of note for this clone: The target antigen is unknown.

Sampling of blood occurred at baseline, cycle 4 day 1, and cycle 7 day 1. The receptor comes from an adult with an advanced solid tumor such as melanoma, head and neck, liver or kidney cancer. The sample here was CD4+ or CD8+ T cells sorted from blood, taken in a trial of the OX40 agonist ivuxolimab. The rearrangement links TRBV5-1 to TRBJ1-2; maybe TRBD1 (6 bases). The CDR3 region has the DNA TGCGCCAGCAGCTTGGCCGGGGGCCAATTAGCGGGGTATGGCTACACCTTC. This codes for CASSLAGGQLAGYGYTF.